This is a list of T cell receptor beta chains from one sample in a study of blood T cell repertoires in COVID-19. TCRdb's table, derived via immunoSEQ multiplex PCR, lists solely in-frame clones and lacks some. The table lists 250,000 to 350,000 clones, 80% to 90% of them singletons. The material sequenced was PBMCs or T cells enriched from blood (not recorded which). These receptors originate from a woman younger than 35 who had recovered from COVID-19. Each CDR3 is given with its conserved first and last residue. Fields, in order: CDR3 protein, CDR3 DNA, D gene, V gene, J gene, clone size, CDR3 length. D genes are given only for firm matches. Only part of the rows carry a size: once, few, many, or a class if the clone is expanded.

CASSPFQRAKETQYF	TGTGCCAGCTCACCATTTCAGCGGGCCAAAGAGACCCAGTACTTC	NA	TRBV18	TRBJ2-5	once	15
CASSLKGQGASEAFF	TGTGCCAGCAGCTTAAAAGGGCAGGGGGCTTCTGAAGCTTTCTTT	TRBD1	TRBV11-2	TRBJ1-1	once	15
CASSVSGIVSTGELFF	TGTGCCAGCAGCGTCTCGGGGATTGTCAGCACCGGGGAGCTGTTTTTT	NA	TRBV9	TRBJ2-2	NA	16
CASSNPGNTEAFF	TGTGCCAGCAGCAACCCAGGAAACACTGAAGCTTTCTTT	NA	TRBV6-5	TRBJ1-1	NA	13
CASSPIPPGNTIYF	TGTGCCAGCAGCCCTATCCCCCCTGGAAACACCATATATTTT	NA	TRBV28	TRBJ1-3	NA	14
CASSFLPETQYF	TGTGCCAGCAGCTTTCTCCCGGAGACCCAGTACTTC	NA	TRBV7-9	TRBJ2-5	few	12
CASSESRTGVGYTF	TGTGCCAGCAGTGAATCAAGGACAGGGGTAGGCTACACCTTC	TRBD1	TRBV2	TRBJ1-2	NA	14
CASSTGDDQPQHF	TGCGCCAGCAGTACAGGGGACGATCAGCCCCAGCATTTT	TRBD1	TRBV5-1	TRBJ1-5	NA	13
CASSQDRTVHYEQYF	TGTGCCAGCAGCCAAGATAGGACAGTGCACTACGAGCAGTACTTC	NA	TRBV3-1/TRBV3-2	TRBJ2-7	NA	15
CAISELEGATSYEQYF	TGTGCCATCAGTGAACTCGAGGGGGCGACCTCCTACGAGCAGTACTTC	TRBD1	TRBV10-3	TRBJ2-7	NA	16
CASGGGQYNYGYTF	TGTGCCAGCGGCGGGGGACAGTATAACTATGGCTACACCTTC	TRBD1	TRBV9	TRBJ1-2	NA	14
CASSQDSEHPVYEQYF	TGCGCCAGCAGCCAAGATTCCGAACACCCTGTCTACGAGCAGTACTTC	NA	TRBV4-1	TRBJ2-7	NA	16
CSVSDITYEQYF	TGCAGCGTTTCAGACATAACCTACGAGCAGTACTTC	NA	TRBV29-1	TRBJ2-7	NA	12
CASSPPLGTSAGELFF	TGTGCCAGCAGCCCCCCGCTAGGGACTAGCGCCGGGGAGCTGTTTTTT	TRBD2	TRBV11-2	TRBJ2-2	NA	16
CASSIRPGQIKETQYF	TGTGCCAGTAGTATCAGACCGGGACAGATAAAAGAGACCCAGTACTTC	TRBD1	TRBV19	TRBJ2-5	NA	16
CASSRDRGYEQYF	TGTGCCAGCAGCCGGGACAGAGGCTACGAGCAGTACTTC	TRBD1	TRBV2	TRBJ2-7	NA	13
CASSPETGMREKLFF	TGTGCCAGCAGTCCAGAGACAGGGATGAGAGAAAAACTGTTTTTT	TRBD1	TRBV28	TRBJ1-4	NA	15
CASSPTRGDTQYF	TGTGCCAGCAGCCCCACTCGAGGAGATACGCAGTATTTT	NA	TRBV9	TRBJ2-3	NA	13
CASSLGSARETQYF	TGTGCCAGCAGCTTAGGCAGCGCAAGAGAGACCCAGTACTTC	NA	TRBV11-2	TRBJ2-5	NA	14
CASRPEQGGDQPQHF	TGTGCCAGCAGACCAGAACAGGGAGGGGATCAGCCCCAGCATTTT	NA	TRBV2	TRBJ1-5	once	15
CASSTGDQPQHF	TGTGCCAGCTCTACAGGGGATCAGCCCCAGCATTTT	TRBD1	TRBV18	TRBJ1-5	NA	12
CASSELAVIYEQYF	TGTGCCAGCAGTGAACTAGCGGTGATCTACGAGCAGTACTTC	TRBD2	TRBV6-1	TRBJ2-7	once	14
CAWADRAFNQPQHF	TGTGCCTGGGCCGACAGGGCTTTCAATCAGCCCCAGCATTTT	TRBD1	TRBV30	TRBJ1-5	NA	14
CASTLAGSTDTQYF	TGTGCCAGCACTTTAGCGGGGAGCACAGATACGCAGTATTTT	TRBD2	TRBV27	TRBJ2-3	NA	14
CASSFVREGSPLHF	TGTGCCAGCAGTTTCGTCAGGGAAGGGTCACCCCTCCACTTT	NA	TRBV28	TRBJ1-6	NA	14
CASSQDLGGRFYGYTF	TGTGCCAGCAGCCAAGATCTCGGGGGGCGCTTCTATGGCTACACCTTC	NA	TRBV14	TRBJ1-2	once	16
CASSWGAMNTEAFF	TGCGCCAGCAGCTGGGGAGCCATGAACACTGAAGCTTTCTTT	NA	TRBV5-1	TRBJ1-1	NA	14
CASSFAQAPNYGYTF	TGTGCCAGCAGCTTTGCTCAGGCGCCTAACTATGGCTACACCTTC	NA	TRBV7-9	TRBJ1-2	NA	15
CASSLPRGLDGYTF	TGTGCCAGCAGCCTTCCCAGGGGGTTGGATGGCTACACCTTC	TRBD1	TRBV6-2/TRBV6-3	TRBJ1-2	NA	14
CASSGVAGSISYEQYF	TGCGCCAGCAGCGGAGTAGCGGGGTCTATTTCCTACGAGCAGTACTTC	TRBD2	TRBV5-1	TRBJ2-7	NA	16
CASSRWDLQETQYF	TGTGCCAGCAGCCGCTGGGACTTACAAGAGACCCAGTACTTC	NA	TRBV5-4	TRBJ2-5	NA	14
CASSIQQTDTQYF	TGTGCCAGCAGCATACAACAGACAGATACGCAGTATTTT	NA	TRBV5-4	TRBJ2-3	once	13
CASSQVLGAKTGELFF	TGCGCCAGCAGCCAAGTATTGGGGGCAAAAACCGGGGAGCTGTTTTTT	NA	TRBV4-1	TRBJ2-2	NA	16
CASSPPRQGDYEQYF	TGTGCCAGCAGTCCCCCTCGACAGGGGGACTACGAGCAGTACTTC	TRBD1	TRBV28	TRBJ2-7	NA	15
CASSFLGGEETQYF	TGTGCCAGCAGTTTCCTAGGCGGGGAAGAGACCCAGTACTTC	NA	TRBV28	TRBJ2-5	NA	14
CASSLLESTDTQYF	TGTGCCAGCAGTTTACTAGAAAGCACAGATACGCAGTATTTT	NA	TRBV27	TRBJ2-3	NA	14
CASSLAGRGGYNEQFF	TGTGCCAGCAGCTTGGCCGGTCGGGGGGGCTACAATGAGCAGTTCTTC	TRBD2	TRBV5-4	TRBJ2-1	NA	16
CASSETRVNGYTF	TGTGCCAGCAGTGAAACCAGGGTTAATGGCTACACCTTC	NA	TRBV6-1	TRBJ1-2	NA	13
CASSQDPGQGGTNGYTF	TGCGCCAGCAGCCAAGACCCCGGACAGGGGGGAACCAATGGCTACACCTTC	TRBD1	TRBV4-1	TRBJ1-2	NA	17
CASSQGQSSYEQYF	TGCGCCAGCAGCCAAGGACAGAGCTCCTACGAGCAGTACTTC	NA	TRBV4-1	TRBJ2-7	NA	14
CATGDRGMDIQYF	TGTGCCACTGGGGACAGGGGTATGGACATTCAGTACTTC	TRBD1	TRBV15	TRBJ2-4	NA	13
CATTYTYGYTF	TGTGCCACGACTTATACCTATGGCTACACCTTC	NA	TRBV12-3/TRBV12-4	TRBJ1-2	NA	11
CASSQVHGLEGFF	TGCGCCAGCAGCCAAGTACATGGGTTAGAGGGTTTCTTT	NA	TRBV4-1	TRBJ1-1	NA	13
CSASALAGDSYNEQFF	TGCAGTGCTAGTGCCCTAGCGGGGGACTCCTACAATGAGCAGTTCTTC	TRBD2	TRBV20-1	TRBJ2-1	NA	16
CASKSPIKTDTQYF	TGTGCCAGCAAAAGCCCCATCAAAACAGATACGCAGTATTTT	NA	TRBV28	TRBJ2-3	NA	14
CASHKQGNTEAFF	TGTGCCAGCCATAAACAGGGGAACACTGAAGCTTTCTTT	NA	TRBV6-5	TRBJ1-1	many	13
CASSKPCGFRSPYNEQFF	TGTGCCAGCAGCAAACCTTGTGGGTTTAGGAGCCCCTACAATGAGCAGTTCTTC	NA	TRBV21-1	TRBJ2-1	NA	18
CASSERGLRRYTF	TGTGCCAGCAGTGAGAGGGGGCTTAGAAGGTACACCTTC	TRBD1	TRBV6-1	TRBJ1-2	NA	13
CASSFRTGDYGYTF	TGTGCCAGCAGCTTTAGGACAGGGGACTATGGCTACACCTTC	TRBD1	TRBV5-5	TRBJ1-2	once	14
CASSQDRGTSGSSSTDTQYF	TGTGCCAGCAGCCAAGATCGGGGGACTAGCGGGTCTTCTAGCACAGATACGCAGTATTTT	TRBD2	TRBV4-2	TRBJ2-3	NA	20
CASTPQYSAGAFF	TGTGCCAGCACCCCTCAGTATTCCGCGGGAGCTTTCTTT	NA	TRBV14	TRBJ1-1	NA	13
CASSQISGTRIWDEQYF	TGTGCCAGCTCACAAATTTCCGGGACTAGAATTTGGGACGAGCAGTACTTC	TRBD2	TRBV18	TRBJ2-7	NA	17
CASSLERGRTQETQYF	TGTGCCAGCAGCTTGGAGCGGGGGAGGACCCAAGAGACCCAGTACTTC	TRBD2	TRBV5-8	TRBJ2-5	NA	16
CASSLEGRGSTETQYF	TGTGCCAGCAGCTTAGAAGGCAGGGGGTCGACGGAGACCCAGTACTTC	TRBD1	TRBV7-9	TRBJ2-5	NA	16
CASSLSVFGNQPQHF	TGTGCCAGCAGTTTATCTGTTTTTGGCAATCAGCCCCAGCATTTT	NA	TRBV28	TRBJ1-5	NA	15
CASSPGQGTATNEKLFF	TGTGCCAGCTCACCTGGACAGGGTACGGCAACTAATGAAAAACTGTTTTTT	TRBD1	TRBV18	TRBJ1-4	NA	17
CASSSTTGTVSQPQHF	TGTGCCAGCTCATCGACGACAGGGACCGTATCGCAGCCCCAGCATTTT	TRBD1	TRBV18	TRBJ1-5	few	16
CASSQNKETQYF	TGTGCCAGCAGCCAAAACAAAGAGACCCAGTACTTC	NA	TRBV3-1/TRBV3-2	TRBJ2-5	NA	12